This TCR beta chain was recorded in a study of blood T cell repertoires in COVID-19. Study at large: Specimens from acute and convalescent COVID-19 originated in the United States, Italy and Spain. Sample material is recorded as cDNA or gDNA derived from T cells, B-cell-depleted T cells, or PBMCs.

In germline, CDR1 is SGHNT, CDR2 YYREEE (reference sequence). CDR3 length: 15 residues. V lost 3 bases to trimming and J lost 1 base; unmatched junction nucleotides: 7. Original processing methods: Nucleated cell number was recorded as an estimate derived from reference gene primer amplification. Generated by immunoSEQ multiplex PCR, the TCRdb table keeps only in-frame clones and is missing some. V and J calls and clone size come straight from that table; D and trimming were deduced from the DNA. The table records around 76,000 clones, more than 70% of them present only once. This rearrangement joins TRBV5-4 to TRBJ2-7, with 7 bases matching TRBD2. The material sequenced was peripheral blood. This TCR derives from a man older than 75 with acute or convalescent COVID-19. The CDR3 nucleotides are TGTGCCAGCAGCTGGGGAGGGAAAAGATCCTACGAGCAGTACTTC. It codes for CASSWGGKRSYEQYF. The whole variable domain, remainder taken from reference TRBV5-4 and TRBJ2-7, is ETGVTQSPTHLIKTRGQQVTLRCSSQSGHNTVSWYQQALGQGPQFIFQYYREEENGRGNFPPRFSGLQFPNYSSELNVNALELDDSALYLCASSWGGKRSYEQYFGPGTRLTVT.